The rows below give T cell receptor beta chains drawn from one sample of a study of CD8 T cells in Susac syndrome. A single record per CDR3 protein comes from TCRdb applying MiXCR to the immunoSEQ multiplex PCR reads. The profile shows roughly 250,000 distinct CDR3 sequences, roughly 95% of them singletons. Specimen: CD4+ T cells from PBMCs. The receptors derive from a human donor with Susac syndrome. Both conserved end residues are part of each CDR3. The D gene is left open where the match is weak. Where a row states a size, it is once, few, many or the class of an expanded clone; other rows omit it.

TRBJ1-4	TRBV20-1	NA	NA	TGCAGTGCCCGTGACAAGGGATGGGAAAAACTGTTTTTT	CSARDKGWEKLFF
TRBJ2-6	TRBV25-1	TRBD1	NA	TGTGCCAGCAGCATTGGACAGGGAAGTTCAGGGGCCAACGTCCTGACTTTC	CASSIGQGSSGANVLTF
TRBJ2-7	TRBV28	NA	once	TGTGCCAGCAAGACACGCACCTACGAGCAGTACTTC	CASKTRTYEQYF
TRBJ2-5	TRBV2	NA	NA	TGTGCCAGCAGTCAATATGAGACCCAGTACTTC	CASSQYETQYF
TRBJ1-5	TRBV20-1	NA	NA	TGCAGTGCTAGAGGTCGGAGAAACAATCAGCCCCAGCATTTT	CSARGRRNNQPQHF
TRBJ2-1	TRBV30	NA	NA	TGTGCCTGGAGTGTACGCAGGCTAGGGAATGAGCAGTTCTTC	CAWSVRRLGNEQFF
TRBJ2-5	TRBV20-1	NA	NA	TGCAGTGCCCACCAAGAGACCCAGTACTTC	CSAHQETQYF
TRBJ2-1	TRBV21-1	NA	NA	TGTGCCAGCAGCAAATGTTACAGGGGGGGGACTAGCGGGAGACTGGGGAATGAGCAGTTCTTC	CASSKCYRGGTSGRLGNEQFF
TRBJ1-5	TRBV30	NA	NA	TGTGCCTGGAGTGTGAACGGTAATCAGCCCCAGCATTTT	CAWSVNGNQPQHF
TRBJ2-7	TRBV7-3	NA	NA	TGTGCCAGCAGCTCGGTAGGAGGCTACGAGCAGTACTTC	CASSSVGGYEQYF
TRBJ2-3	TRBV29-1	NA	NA	TGCAGCGTTGAAGACCCAGCTGAGGCGCAGTATTTT	CSVEDPAEAQYF